Shown below are 23 T cell receptor beta chains from a single sample sequenced in a study of blood T cell repertoires in COVID-19. TCRdb's table, derived via immunoSEQ multiplex PCR, lists solely in-frame clones and lacks some. This sample yields approximately 69,000 clones, of which around three quarters are seen a single time; 15% to 20% belongs to the top ten. Sequences were obtained from peripheral blood. Every receptor here comes from a man in his 60s with acute or convalescent COVID-19.

The rearrangement joins TRBV6-2 or TRBV6-3 to TRBJ1-5, with D tentatively TRBD1 (5 bases). The V gene's germline CDR1 is MNHEY and CDR2 SVGEGT. Trimming pared 2 bases from V and 2 bases from J, leaving 10 bases between. This CDR3 contains 15 residues. The CDR3, as DNA: TGTGCCAGCAGTTACCTCAGCAGGGGCAATCAGCCCCAGCATTTT. Its translation is CASSYLSRGNQPQHF.

V is TRBV2 and J is TRBJ2-7, with 9 bases that match TRBD1. The V gene end was trimmed by 6 bases and the J gene end by 1 base; junction bases not matched to a gene: 10. Germline CDR1 and CDR2: SNHLY and FYNNEI. The CDR3 covers 16 residues. The CDR3: CASRQRSGTGSYEQYF. The CDR3, as DNA: TGTGCCAGCAGGCAACGATCCGGGACAGGGTCCTACGAGCAGTACTTC. The variable domain in full, with the rest retrieved from reference TRBV2 and TRBJ2-7, is EPEVTQTPSHQVTQMGQEVILRCVPISNHLYFYWYRQILGQKVEFLVSFYNNEISEKSEIFDDQFSVERPDGSNFTLKIRSTKLEDSAMYFCASRQRSGTGSYEQYFGPGTRLTVT.

The gene calls are TRBV24-1 and TRBJ1-5; 7 bases align to TRBD1. The CDR3 is 15 residues long. The V gene's germline CDR1 is KGHDR and CDR2 SFDVKD. The trim removed 8 bases at V and 5 bases at J, leaving 11 bases unmatched. The DNA for the CDR3 is TGTGCCACCATGGACCCAGGGGGAGGAGATCAGCCCCAGCATTTT. This translates into CATMDPGGGDQPQHF.

The sample holds one count of this clone. The V call is TRBV7-2, the J call TRBJ1-1; possibly TRBD1 for D (5 bases). Deletions cut 2 bases from V and 1 base from J, with 8 bases between. The CDR3 extends over 14 amino acids. The germline V gene has CDR1 SGHTA and CDR2 FQGNSA. In nucleotides, the CDR3 is TGTGCCAGCAGCTTATCCAGGGCGAACACTGAAGCTTTCTTT. This encodes CASSLSRANTEAFF.

The rearrangement uses TRBV9 and TRBJ2-1, with D hard to call. Germline assignment: CDR1 SGDLS and CDR2 YYNGEE. V was cut by 0 bases and J by 2 bases, with 12 bases left in between. CDR3 length: 16 residues. This CDR3 is CASSVEVGTTYNEQFF. The DNA for the CDR3 is TGTGCCAGCAGCGTAGAGGTCGGCACTACCTACAATGAGCAGTTCTTC.

The table lists this clone with a count of one. The chain links TRBV4-3 to TRBJ2-7; perhaps TRBD2 as D (5 bases). Germline CDR1 LGHNA, CDR2 YSLEER. Trimming took 4 bases from V and 3 from J, leaving 13 bases between them. This CDR3 contains 14 residues. As DNA, the CDR3 is TGCGCCAGCAGCCCCACGGGGATGAACTACGAGCAGTACTTC. Protein sequence: CASSPTGMNYEQYF.

V gene TRBV5-4 combines with J gene TRBJ1-1, with TRBD1 as a possible D gene (5 bases). Germline CDR1 is SGHNT and CDR2 is YYREEE (reference sequence). The V and J ends lost 5 bases and 4 bases respectively, with 12 bases between them. The CDR3 length is 13 residues. For the CDR3, the DNA is TGTGCCAGCAGGGCTAATAGGGGCACTGAAGCTTTCTTT. The encoded protein is CASRANRGTEAFF.

This clone was seen a handful of times. V is TRBV15 and J is TRBJ1-4; weak D call: TRBD1 (6 bases). The V end lost 6 bases, the J end lost 4 bases, and 12 bases lay between the germline ends. This CDR3 is 14 amino acids long. Germline loops: CDR1 LNHNV, CDR2 YYDKDF (reference sequence). The CDR3 spells CATSEDSNNEKLFF. DNA for the CDR3: TGTGCCACCAGTGAGGACAGCAATAATGAAAAACTGTTTTTT.

This clone occurred once. The V call is TRBV7-9, the J call TRBJ2-7; D call uncertain. The CDR3 covers 13 residues. The germline V and J ends were trimmed by 4 bases and 13 bases, with 20 bases remaining between them. Germline loops: CDR1 SEHNR, CDR2 FQNEAQ (reference sequence). The CDR3 DNA follows: TGTGCCAGCAGCTCGACAAACAGAGAAGGTCTCTACTTC. Translated, it gives CASSSTNREGLYF.

The J gene is TRBJ1-6, the V gene TRBV5-6, with a weak D call TRBD1 (6 bases). This CDR3 spans 14 amino acids. The V end lost 1 base, the J end lost 7 bases, and 9 bases lay between the germline ends. CDR1 and CDR2 from the germline V gene are SGHDT and YYEEEE. The chain's CDR3 is CASSLPGANSPLHF. The DNA of the CDR3 is TGTGCCAGCAGCTTGCCAGGGGCAAATTCACCCCTCCACTTT.

The chain recombines TRBV5-4 with TRBJ1-2; 7 positions agree with TRBD1. The ends lost 6 bases at V and 7 bases at J; junction bases unmatched: 15. This CDR3 spans 15 amino acids. Per germline, CDR1 SGHNT and CDR2 YYREEE (reference sequence). CDR3 sequence (DNA): TGTGCCAGCAAAATACAGGGGAAAGGACCCTCTGGCTACACCTTC. It translates to CASKIQGKGPSGYTF.

The rearrangement uses TRBV29-1 and TRBJ2-7, with a tentative D call TRBD2 (6 bases). This CDR3 is built from 14 residues. CDR1 and CDR2 from the germline V gene are SQVTM and ANQGSEA. V was pared by 3 bases and J by 3 bases, with 15 bases between. The CDR3 spells CSVDVLAVLYEQYF. The DNA for the CDR3 is TGCAGCGTTGATGTGTTAGCGGTCCTCTACGAGCAGTACTTC.

This clone was seen only once. The chain employs TRBV18 and TRBJ2-5; 8 bases are shared with TRBD2. J lost 4 bases, V lost 10 bases, and 11 bases had no gene match. Germline V lookup: CDR1 KGHSH, CDR2 LQKENI. The CDR3 loop spans 14 amino acids. The CDR3 bases are TGTGCCACTATGAGCGGGGGCCCCCCAGAGACCCAGTACTTC. This encodes CATMSGGPPETQYF. Full variable domain (rest looked up from reference TRBV18 and TRBJ2-5): NAGVMQNPRHLVRRRGQEARLRCSPMKGHSHVYWYRQLPEEGLKFMVYLQKENIIDESGMPKERFSAEFPKEGPSILRIQQVVRGDSAAYFCATMSGGPPETQYFGPGTRLLVL.

The chain combines TRBV2 with TRBJ1-1; 7 nucleotides align to TRBD1. After removal of 4 bases from V and 5 bases from J, the junction contained 4 bases not matched to a gene. Germline CDR1 and CDR2: SNHLY and FYNNEI. The CDR3 covers 13 residues. The CDR3 bases are TGTGCCAGCAGTGTACAGGGGTCGACTGAAGCTTTCTTT. It codes for CASSVQGSTEAFF.

This rearrangement joins TRBV6-2 or TRBV6-3 to TRBJ1-3, with D perhaps matching TRBD1 (5 bases). CDR3 length equals 18 residues. V was cut by 5 bases and J by 0 bases, with 20 bases left in between. Looked up from germline, CDR1 is MNHEY and CDR2 is SVGEGT. CDR3 bases: TGTGCCAGCAGTCCCACGACGACAGAGAAAAACTCTGGAAACACCATATATTTT. Its protein product is CASSPTTTEKNSGNTIYF.

This clone is a singleton in its sample. This chain links TRBV10-3 with TRBJ2-4; tentatively, D is TRBD2 (5 bases). V was pared by 5 bases and J by 12 bases, with 14 bases between. CDR3 length equals 12 residues. CDR1 and CDR2 (germline): ENHRY, SYGVKD. CDR3 loop: CAISNHEGPQYF. DNA for the CDR3: TGTGCCATCAGTAACCACGAGGGTCCTCAGTACTTC.

This clone showed up just once. V gene TRBV27 combines with J gene TRBJ2-7; 11 nucleotides match TRBD1. The CDR3 contains 14 residues. Germline CDR1 MNHEY, CDR2 SMNVEV (reference sequence). Trimming took 5 bases from V and 4 from J; bases not matched to a gene: 4. This chain's CDR3 is CASSPGTGGYEQYF. In nucleotides, the CDR3 is TGTGCCAGCAGTCCAGGGACAGGGGGGTACGAGCAGTACTTC.

The chain recombines TRBV2 with TRBJ1-4; no firm D call. Germline V lookup: CDR1 SNHLY, CDR2 FYNNEI. This CDR3 comprises 14 residues. Trimming took 6 bases from V and 1 from J, leaving 9 bases between them. CDR3 DNA: TGTGCCAGCAGCCTCACCAGAACTAATGAAAAACTGTTTTTT. This codes for CASSLTRTNEKLFF.

V and J are TRBV3-1 (or the pseudogene TRBV3-2) and TRBJ2-1; D not certain. The CDR3 runs to 12 residues. The germline V gene encodes CDR1 LGHDT and CDR2 YNNKEL (reference sequence). The V gene lost 3 bases and the J gene lost 10 bases, with 10 bases spanning the gap. The CDR3 is CASSQHLREQFF. CDR3 nucleotide sequence: TGTGCCAGCAGCCAGCACCTTAGAGAGCAGTTCTTC.

The genes are TRBV7-2 and TRBJ1-1; D is possibly TRBD1 (6 bases). The V end was cut by 6 bases, the J end by 5 bases, with 22 bases between. CDR1 is SGHTA and CDR2 is FQGNSA in the germline V gene. The CDR3 covers 16 residues. Here the CDR3 DNA reads TGTGCCAGCAGTAATAGGCAGGGGCTTGAGGGGACTGAAGCTTTCTTT. Protein product: CASSNRQGLEGTEAFF.

The chain recombines TRBV6-5 with TRBJ2-1, with 8 nucleotides matching TRBD2. The ends lost 5 bases at V and 13 bases at J; junction bases unmatched: 13. CDR3 length equals 14 residues. Per the germline V gene, CDR1 is MNHEY and CDR2 is SVGAGI. DNA of the CDR3: TGTGCCAGCAGTCCAAGGCTTGGACTAGCTAGACAGTTCTTC. As protein: CASSPRLGLARQFF.

V gene TRBV7-2 combines with J gene TRBJ2-5; 10 nucleotides match TRBD1. After removal of 4 bases from V and 6 bases from J, the junction contained 8 bases not matched to a gene. Germline CDR1 and CDR2: SGHTA and FQGNSA. The CDR3 is made up of 15 amino acids. Written as DNA, the CDR3 is TGTGCCAGCAGCTCACCGGGACAGGGGTTGAAGACCCAGTACTTC. It encodes CASSSPGQGLKTQYF.

The CDR3 spells CASSDSAGGEDTQYF. CDR3 nucleotide sequence: TGTGCCAGCAGTGACTCAGCGGGGGGCGAAGATACGCAGTATTTT. The genes are TRBV6-4 and TRBJ2-3; TRBD2 matches at 9 bases. In germline, CDR1 is MRHNA, CDR2 SNTAGT. The CDR3 sequence is 15 residues long. V trimming: 0 bases; J trimming: 5 bases; junction bases outside the gene matches: 3.